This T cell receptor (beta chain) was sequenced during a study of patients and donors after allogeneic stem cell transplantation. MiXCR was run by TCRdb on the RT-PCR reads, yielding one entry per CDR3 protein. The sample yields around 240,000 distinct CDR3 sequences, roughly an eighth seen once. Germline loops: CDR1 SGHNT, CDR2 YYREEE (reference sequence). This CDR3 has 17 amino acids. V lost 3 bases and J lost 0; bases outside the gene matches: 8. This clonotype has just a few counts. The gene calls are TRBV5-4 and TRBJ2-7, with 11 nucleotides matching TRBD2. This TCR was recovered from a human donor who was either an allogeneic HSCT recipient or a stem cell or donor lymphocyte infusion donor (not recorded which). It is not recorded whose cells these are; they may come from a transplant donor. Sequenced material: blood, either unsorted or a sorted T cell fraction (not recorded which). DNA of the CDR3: TGTGCCAGCAGCTGGGGTCCTAGCGGGGGGATCTCCTACGAGCAGTACTTC. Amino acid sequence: CASSWGPSGGISYEQYF.